The 25 T cell receptor beta chains reported below all come from one sample, sequenced in a study of T cell repertoires in cytomegalovirus infection. These receptors are not linked to any known antigen. TCRdb called the reads again in MiXCR, with one record for every CDR3 protein. The table includes about 890,000 distinct CDR3 sequences, 31% detected once. The specimen comprised cultured CD8+ T cells from PBMCs, sampled from culture after CMV antigen stimulation. The origin of the receptors is a human donor in good health (CMV status not recorded). Some clones in this sample may be carry-over from other donors' samples.

This clonotype was seen just once. Sequence at one end of the junction differs from germline and may be a read error. The genes are TRBV5-1 and TRBJ2-2; D is perhaps TRBD2 (5 bases). The germline CDR1 and CDR2 sequences are SGHRS and YFSETQ. This CDR3 contains 14 residues. CDR3 amino acids: CASSYWGEAGKLFF. DNA of the CDR3: TGCGCCAGCAGTTATTGGGGAGAGGCCGGGAAGCTGTTTTTT.

There are many counts of this clonotype. The gene calls are TRBV7-2 and TRBJ2-5, with 15 nucleotides matching TRBD2. The CDR3 is 15 amino acids. CDR1 and CDR2 (germline): SGHTA, FQGNSA. After removal of 8 bases from V and 4 bases from J, the junction contained 5 bases not matched to a gene. CDR3 in DNA: TGTGCCAGCGGGACTAGCGGGGGGTTGGGAGAGACCCAGTACTTC. Protein sequence: CASGTSGGLGETQYF. The full variable domain, its missing parts supplied by reference TRBV7-2 and TRBJ2-5, is GAGVSQSPSNKVTEKGKDVELRCDPISGHTALYWYRQSLGQGLEFLIYFQGNSAPDKSGLPSDRFSAERTGGSVSTLTIQRTQQEDSAVYLCASGTSGGLGETQYFGPGTRLLVL.

The chain joins TRBV20-1 to TRBJ2-1; D is unresolved. V lost 0 bases to trimming and J lost 2 bases, with 11 bases between them. This CDR3 is 15 amino acids long. The germline gives CDR1 DFQATT, CDR2 SNEGSKA (reference sequence). The CDR3, as DNA: TGCAGTGCTAGAGACCCCCATAGGCCCTACAATGAGCAGTTCTTC. Translated: CSARDPHRPYNEQFF.

V usage is TRBV15 and J usage is TRBJ2-1; weak D call: TRBD1 (5 bases). Trimming removed 0 bases from V and 9 bases from J, with 12 bases in between. This CDR3 contains 14 residues. The germline gives CDR1 LNHNV, CDR2 YYDKDF (reference sequence). The CDR3 sequence: CATSRDNAGLEQFF. Written as DNA, the CDR3 is TGTGCCACCAGCAGAGATAATGCAGGGCTTGAGCAGTTCTTC.

This clonotype showed up just a few times. This chain links TRBV2 with TRBJ2-1; 9 bases map to TRBD1. CDR3 size: 16 residues. Germline CDR1 and CDR2: SNHLY and FYNNEI. V was pared by 1 base and J by 4 bases, with 5 bases of the junction left unmatched. The CDR3 loop is CASSEGGTGLYNEQFF. For the CDR3, the DNA is TGTGCCAGCAGTGAAGGAGGGACAGGGTTATACAATGAGCAGTTCTTC.

The CDR3 loop reads CASTQEGQVADTQYF. The CDR3 coding sequence is TGTGCCAGCACCCAAGAGGGGCAGGTCGCAGATACGCAGTATTTT. J is TRBJ2-3 and V is TRBV7-9; D may be TRBD1 or TRBD2 (5 bases each). CDR1 is SEHNR and CDR2 is FQNEAQ in the germline V gene (reference sequence). The CDR3 is 15 amino acids. V lost 7 bases to trimming and J lost 4 bases, with 18 bases between them. The variable domain in full, completed from reference TRBV7-9 and TRBJ2-3, reads DTGVSQNPRHKITKRGQNVTFRCDPISEHNRLYWYRQTLGQGPEFLTYFQNEAQLEKSRLLSDRFSAERPKGSFSTLEIQRTEQGDSAMYLCASTQEGQVADTQYFGPGTRLTVL.

This clonotype was seen many times. The chain recombines TRBV7-9 with TRBJ2-7; 7 bases agree with TRBD2. The CDR3 runs to 11 residues. Germline-derived CDR1 and CDR2 are SEHNR and FQNEAQ (reference sequence). V was pared by 4 bases and J by 7 bases, with 1 base of the junction left unmatched. The CDR3 loop reads CASSSGGEQYV. DNA of the CDR3: TGTGCCAGCAGCTCCGGGGGGGAGCAGTACGTC.

This clonotype was detected only a few times. The chain couples TRBV7-8 to TRBJ1-5; D uncertain. This CDR3 comprises 12 residues. Trimming removed 3 bases at V and 11 bases at J, with 11 bases between. Germline loops: CDR1 SGHVS, CDR2 FQNEAQ. Here the CDR3 reads CASSFSVRAQHF. CDR3 DNA: TGTGCCAGCAGCTTTTCAGTAAGAGCCCAGCATTTT.

This clonotype was detected many times. This sequence joins TRBV12-3 or TRBV12-4 and TRBJ2-2, with D unresolved. CDR3 length equals 15 residues. V lost 6 bases, J lost 1 base, and 12 bases lay in between. The CDR3 DNA reads as TGTGCCAGCAGCCCTAGGACGGTGAACACCGGGGAGCTGTTTTTT. Protein product: CASSPRTVNTGELFF.

The V gene is TRBV12-3 or TRBV12-4, the J gene TRBJ2-7; D might be TRBD2 (5 bases). This CDR3 has 14 residues. The V and J ends lost 3 bases and 2 bases respectively, with 11 bases between them. DNA of the CDR3: TGTGCCAGCAGTTTCCGGGGATCCCCCTACGAGCAGTACTTC. Translated: CASSFRGSPYEQYF.

V is TRBV14 and J is TRBJ2-3, with 11 bases identical to TRBD2. V was pared by 4 bases and J by 1 base, with 4 bases of the junction left unmatched. The CDR3 length is 16 residues. Germline V gene data show CDR1 as SGHDN and CDR2 as FVKESK. The DNA of the CDR3 is TGTGCCAGCAGCCCTAGCGGGGGGCCTCGCACAGATACGCAGTATTTT. Protein sequence: CASSPSGGPRTDTQYF.

The rearrangement uses TRBV20-1 and TRBJ2-3; the match to TRBD2 covers 7 bases. V dropped 3 bases and J dropped 0; count of bases not matched to a gene: 6. This CDR3 spans 15 amino acids. Per germline, CDR1 DFQATT and CDR2 SNEGSKA (reference sequence). The CDR3 coding sequence is TGCAGTGCTAGTAGGGGCGGGGGAAGCACAGATACGCAGTATTTT. Its protein product is CSASRGGGSTDTQYF.

The J gene is TRBJ1-5, the V gene TRBV6-5, with 9 bases that match TRBD1. The CDR3 sequence is 16 residues long. Germline CDR1 and CDR2: MNHEY and SVGAGI. J was trimmed by 2 bases and V by 5 bases; bases with no gene match: 7. Written as DNA, the CDR3 is TGTGCCAGCAGTACCACACAGGGGGCTGGCAATCAGCCCCAGCATTTT. This sequence encodes CASSTTQGAGNQPQHF.

The V call is TRBV11-2, the J call TRBJ2-1; the D gene is possibly TRBD1 (5 bases). Trimming removed 4 bases from V and 3 bases from J, with 16 bases in between. The CDR3 spans 16 residues. Germline values: CDR1 SGHAT, CDR2 FQNNGV. CDR3 in amino acids: CASSSLDGQLYNEQFF. Written as DNA, the CDR3 is TGTGCCAGCAGCTCCCTGGACGGACAACTCTACAATGAGCAGTTCTTC.

The V call is TRBV7-4, the J call TRBJ2-1, with D perhaps matching TRBD2 (6 bases). Germline V CDR1 and CDR2: SGHVT, SQSDAQ. The CDR3 has 15 amino acids. Trimming pared 8 bases from V and 6 bases from J, leaving 20 bases between. CDR3 in amino acids: CASRLTLAGSNEQFF. CDR3 DNA: TGTGCCAGCCGCCTTACACTGGCGGGGAGCAATGAGCAGTTCTTC.

This clonotype was counted only a few times. This rearrangement joins TRBV27 to TRBJ2-7, with D maybe TRBD2 (5 bases). V lost 5 bases, J lost 6 bases, and 17 bases lay in between. Germline V gene lookup returns CDR1 MNHEY and CDR2 SMNVEV (reference sequence). The CDR3 is 14 amino acids. CDR3 region: CASSLPGRGSEQYF. Here the CDR3 DNA reads TGTGCCAGCAGTCTACCGGGCAGAGGGTCCGAGCAGTACTTC.

The rearrangement links TRBV27 to TRBJ2-7, with TRBD2 matching 7 bases. The CDR3 totals 15 residues. Trimming removed 7 bases from V and 2 bases from J; junction bases left unmatched: 11. Germline CDR1 and CDR2: MNHEY and SMNVEV (reference sequence). The CDR3 region has the DNA TGTGCCAGCATTACACAGGCGGGAGCCACCTACGAGCAGTACTTC. Its protein product is CASITQAGATYEQYF.

This clonotype turned up a few times. The rearrangement links TRBV6-1 to TRBJ1-1; possible D gene TRBD1, 5 bases. This CDR3 comprises 12 residues. Germline V gene sequence: CDR1 MNHNS, CDR2 SASEGT. Trimming shortened V by 3 bases and J by 7 bases, and 9 bases separated the two germline ends. The CDR3: CASSEGRFEAFF. The CDR3 DNA sequence: TGTGCCAGCAGTGAGGGACGATTTGAAGCTTTCTTT.

The J gene is TRBJ2-3, the V gene TRBV19; D possibly corresponds to TRBD2 (6 bases). The CDR3 consists of 19 residues. Germline loops: CDR1 LNHDA, CDR2 SQIVND (reference sequence). Between the trimmed V and J ends, which lost 3 bases and 1 base, there was a span of 23 bases. Written as DNA, the CDR3 is TGTGCCAGTAGTATTGGAAGATGGAGCACCTCGGGGGGCACAGATACGCAGTATTTT. It encodes CASSIGRWSTSGGTDTQYF.

Comments on this clonotype: This CDR3 is missing its conserved last phenylalanine or tryptophan, likely due to a read error. This chain links TRBV7-6 with TRBJ2-3; perhaps TRBD2 as D (5 bases). The length of the CDR3 is 11 residues. CDR1 is SGHVS and CDR2 is FNYEAQ in the germline V gene. CDR3 residues: CASVEGDTQYL. For the CDR3, the DNA is TGTGCTAGCGTAGAGGGAGATACGCAGTATTTA.

The chain recombines TRBV7-6 with TRBJ1-6, with a tentative D call TRBD1 (5 bases). Per the germline V gene, CDR1 is SGHVS and CDR2 is FNYEAQ. V dropped 0 bases and J dropped 8 bases, with 20 bases sitting between them. The CDR3 loop spans 18 amino acids. The CDR3 DNA reads TGTGCCAGCAGCTTAGCTGAGGGGTCTAGGCGGGGGGATTCACCCCTCCACTTT. Protein sequence: CASSLAEGSRRGDSPLHF. The variable domain in full, with the rest retrieved from reference TRBV7-6 and TRBJ1-6, is GAGVSQSPRYKVTKRGQDVALRCDPISGHVSLYWYRQALGQGPEFLTYFNYEAQQDKSGLPNDRFSAERPEGSISTLTIQRTEQRDSAMYRCASSLAEGSRRGDSPLHFGNGTRLTVT.

The CDR3 reads CASSFKGQPYEQYV. The CDR3 coding sequence is TGTGCCAGCAGCTTTAAGGGACAGCCCTACGAGCAGTACGTC. V gene TRBV7-6 combines with J gene TRBJ2-7; 7 nucleotides match TRBD1. Germline-derived CDR1 and CDR2 are SGHVS and FNYEAQ. The CDR3 is 14 amino acids. The J segment lost 2 bases and the V segment lost 3 bases, leaving 4 bases of the junction unmatched.

This clonotype was counted between two and nine times. The chain is built from TRBV6-1 and TRBJ2-7, with D perhaps matching TRBD1 (6 bases). This CDR3 region has 15 residues. Germline V CDR1 and CDR2: MNHNS, SASEGT. With 2 bases removed from V and 3 bases from J, the gap between germline ends came to 14 bases. The CDR3 DNA reads as TGTGCCAGCAGTGAACCTTGGGACACAGGCTACGAGCAGTACGTC. Translating it yields CASSEPWDTGYEQYV.

This clonotype was picked up a small number of times. The J gene is TRBJ2-7, the V gene TRBV27; D unresolved. The CDR3 consists of 13 residues. The germline V and J ends were trimmed by 2 bases and 4 bases, with 9 bases remaining between them. Germline lookup yields CDR1 MNHEY and CDR2 SMNVEV (reference sequence). The CDR3 bases are TGTGCCAGCAGTTTAATCATGGGGTACGAGCAGTACGTC. Its protein product is CASSLIMGYEQYV.

The chain couples TRBV23-1 to TRBJ2-7; D may be TRBD1 (5 bases). TRBV23-1 is noted as an ORF with a role that remains uncertain. V shed 8 bases and J shed 3 bases, with 11 bases lying between them. This CDR3 is built from 12 residues. DNA of the CDR3: TGCGCCAGCGGCCCAGGGATCTACGAGCAGTACTTC. This codes for CASGPGIYEQYF.